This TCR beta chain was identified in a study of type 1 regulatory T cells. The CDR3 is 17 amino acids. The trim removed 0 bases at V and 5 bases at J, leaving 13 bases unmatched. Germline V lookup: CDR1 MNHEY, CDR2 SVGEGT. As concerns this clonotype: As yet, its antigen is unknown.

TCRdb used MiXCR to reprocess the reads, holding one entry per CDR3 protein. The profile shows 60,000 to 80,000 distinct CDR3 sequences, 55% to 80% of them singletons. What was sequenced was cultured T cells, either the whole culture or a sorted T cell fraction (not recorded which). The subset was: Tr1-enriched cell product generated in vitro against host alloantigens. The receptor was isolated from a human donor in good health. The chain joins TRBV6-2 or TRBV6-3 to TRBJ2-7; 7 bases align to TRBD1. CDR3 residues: CASSYSNVLTGAHEQYF. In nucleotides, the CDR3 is TGTGCCAGCAGTTACTCGAATGTTTTAACAGGGGCCCACGAGCAGTACTTC.